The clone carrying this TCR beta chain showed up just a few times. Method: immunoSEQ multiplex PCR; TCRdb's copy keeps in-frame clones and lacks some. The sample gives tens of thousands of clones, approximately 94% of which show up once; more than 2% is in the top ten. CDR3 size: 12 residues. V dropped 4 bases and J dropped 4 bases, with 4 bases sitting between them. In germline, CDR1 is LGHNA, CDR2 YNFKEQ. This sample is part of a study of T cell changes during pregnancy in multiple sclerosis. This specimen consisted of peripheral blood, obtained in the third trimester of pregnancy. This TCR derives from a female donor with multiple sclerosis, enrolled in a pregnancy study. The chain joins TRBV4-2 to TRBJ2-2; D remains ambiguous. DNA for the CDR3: TGTGCCAGCAGCCTTCTCACCGGGGAGCTGTTTTTT. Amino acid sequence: CASSLLTGELFF.